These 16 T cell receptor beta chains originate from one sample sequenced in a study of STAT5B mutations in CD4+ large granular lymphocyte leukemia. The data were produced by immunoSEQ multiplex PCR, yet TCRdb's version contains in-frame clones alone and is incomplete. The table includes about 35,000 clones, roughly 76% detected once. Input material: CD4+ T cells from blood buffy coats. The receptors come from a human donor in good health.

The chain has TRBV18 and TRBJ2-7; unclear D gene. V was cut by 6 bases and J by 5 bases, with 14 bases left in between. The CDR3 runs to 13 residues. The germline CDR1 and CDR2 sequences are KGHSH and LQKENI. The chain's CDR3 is CASSQDPLHEQYF. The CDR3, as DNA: TGTGCCAGCTCCCAGGACCCTCTCCACGAGCAGTACTTC. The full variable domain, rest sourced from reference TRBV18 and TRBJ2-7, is NAGVMQNPRHLVRRRGQEARLRCSPMKGHSHVYWYRQLPEEGLKFMVYLQKENIIDESGMPKERFSAEFPKEGPSILRIQQVVRGDSAAYFCASSQDPLHEQYFGPGTRLTVT.

The CDR3 here is CASSFTRAGDQPQHF. DNA for the CDR3: TGTGCCAGCAGTTTTACCAGGGCCGGGGATCAGCCCCAGCATTTT. V is TRBV28 and J is TRBJ1-5, with D tentatively TRBD1 (5 bases). The germline V gene encodes CDR1 MDHEN and CDR2 SYDVKM. The V and J ends lost 3 bases and 5 bases respectively, with 14 bases between them. The length of the CDR3 is 15 residues.

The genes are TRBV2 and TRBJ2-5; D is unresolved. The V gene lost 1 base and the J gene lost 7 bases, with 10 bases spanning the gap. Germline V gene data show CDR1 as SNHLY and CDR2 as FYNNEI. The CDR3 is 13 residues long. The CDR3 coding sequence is TGTGCCAGCAGTGAAGTAGACCGACGGACCCAGTACTTC. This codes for CASSEVDRRTQYF.

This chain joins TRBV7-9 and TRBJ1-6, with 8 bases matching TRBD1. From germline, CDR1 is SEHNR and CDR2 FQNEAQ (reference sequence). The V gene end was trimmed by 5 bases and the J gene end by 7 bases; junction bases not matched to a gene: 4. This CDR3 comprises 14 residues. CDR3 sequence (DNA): TGTGCCAGCAGCGTGGACAGGGAGAATTCACCCCTCCACTTT. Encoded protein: CASSVDRENSPLHF.

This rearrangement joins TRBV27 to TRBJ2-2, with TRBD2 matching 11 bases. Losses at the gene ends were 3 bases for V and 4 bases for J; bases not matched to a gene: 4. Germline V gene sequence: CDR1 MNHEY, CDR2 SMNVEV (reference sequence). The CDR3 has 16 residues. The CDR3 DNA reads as TGTGCCAGCAGTTTCGGACTAGCGGGTCTCACCGGGGAGCTGTTTTTT. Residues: CASSFGLAGLTGELFF.

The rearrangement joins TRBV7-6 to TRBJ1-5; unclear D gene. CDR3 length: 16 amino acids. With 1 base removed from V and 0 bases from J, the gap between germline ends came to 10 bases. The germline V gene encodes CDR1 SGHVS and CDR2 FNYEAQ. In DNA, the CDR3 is TGTGCCAGCAGCTTAGGTGTAGCGGCTAGCAATCAGCCCCAGCATTTT. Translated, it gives CASSLGVAASNQPQHF.

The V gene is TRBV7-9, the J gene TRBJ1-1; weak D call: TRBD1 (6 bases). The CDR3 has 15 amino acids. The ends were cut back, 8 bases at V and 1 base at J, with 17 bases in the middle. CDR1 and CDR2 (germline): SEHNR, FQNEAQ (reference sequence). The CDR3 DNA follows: TGTGCCAGCCGCCTACCGGGACAATCGAACACTGAAGCTTTCTTT. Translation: CASRLPGQSNTEAFF.

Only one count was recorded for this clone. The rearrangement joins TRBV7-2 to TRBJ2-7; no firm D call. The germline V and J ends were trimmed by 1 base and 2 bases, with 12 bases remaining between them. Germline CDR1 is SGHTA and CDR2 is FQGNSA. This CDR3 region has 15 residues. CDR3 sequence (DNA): TGTGCCAGCAGCTTAGAGCTTGGCAACACCTACGAGCAGTACTTC. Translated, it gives CASSLELGNTYEQYF.

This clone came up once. The CDR3 here is CASPPPAGAVDTEAFF. CDR3 DNA sequence: TGTGCCAGCCCCCCCCCGGCGGGGGCAGTGGACACTGAAGCTTTCTTT. The V gene is TRBV28, the J gene TRBJ1-1; TRBD1 might be the D (6 bases). The V end lost 8 bases, the J end lost 3 bases, and 22 bases lay between the germline ends. The CDR3 covers 16 residues. Germline loops: CDR1 MDHEN, CDR2 SYDVKM.

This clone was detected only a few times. The CDR3 region has the DNA TGCAGCGTTGTCCCCAGGGGGCGAGTTTCTTCCGACGAGCAGTACTTC. Encoded protein: CSVVPRGRVSSDEQYF. The V and J genes are TRBV29-1 and TRBJ2-7; TRBD1 aligns across 8 bases. CDR3 length: 16 residues. V lost 4 bases, J lost 5 bases, and 16 bases stayed unmatched. Per the germline V gene, CDR1 is SQVTM and CDR2 is ANQGSEA.

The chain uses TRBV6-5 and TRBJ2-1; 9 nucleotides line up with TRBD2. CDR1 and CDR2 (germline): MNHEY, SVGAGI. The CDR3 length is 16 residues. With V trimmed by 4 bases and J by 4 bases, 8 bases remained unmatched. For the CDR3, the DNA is TGTGCCAGCAGTTCCTTAGCGGGAGATTTTTACAATGAGCAGTTCTTC. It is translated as CASSSLAGDFYNEQFF.

The CDR3 here is CASSLAGSETQYF. In DNA, the CDR3 is TGTGCCAGCAGCTTGGCAGGCTCCGAGACCCAGTACTTC. The rearrangement joins TRBV5-4 to TRBJ2-5; no clear D. CDR1 is SGHNT and CDR2 is YYREEE in the germline V gene (reference sequence). Deletions cut 0 bases from V and 5 bases from J, with 8 bases between. CDR3 length: 13 amino acids.

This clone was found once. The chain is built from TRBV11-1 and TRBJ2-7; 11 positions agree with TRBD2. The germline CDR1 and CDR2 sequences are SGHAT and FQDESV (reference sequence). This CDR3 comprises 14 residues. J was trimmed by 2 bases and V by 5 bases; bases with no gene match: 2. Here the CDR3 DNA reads TGTGCCAGCAGCCGGACTAGCGGGCCCTACGAGCAGTACTTC. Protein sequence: CASSRTSGPYEQYF.

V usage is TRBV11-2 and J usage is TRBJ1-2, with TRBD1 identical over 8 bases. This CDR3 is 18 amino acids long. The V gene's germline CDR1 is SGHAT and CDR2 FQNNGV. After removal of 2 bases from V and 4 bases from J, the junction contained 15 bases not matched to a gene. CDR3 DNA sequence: TGTGCCAGCAGCTTATTCGACAGGGGCGTTTCGCTGGGCTATGGCTACACCTTC. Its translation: CASSLFDRGVSLGYGYTF.

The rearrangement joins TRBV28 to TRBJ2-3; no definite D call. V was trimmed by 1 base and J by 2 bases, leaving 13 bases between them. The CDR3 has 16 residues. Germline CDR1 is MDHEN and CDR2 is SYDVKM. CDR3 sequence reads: CASSLFNALPTDTQYF. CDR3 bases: TGTGCCAGCAGTTTATTCAACGCCCTCCCCACAGATACGCAGTATTTT.

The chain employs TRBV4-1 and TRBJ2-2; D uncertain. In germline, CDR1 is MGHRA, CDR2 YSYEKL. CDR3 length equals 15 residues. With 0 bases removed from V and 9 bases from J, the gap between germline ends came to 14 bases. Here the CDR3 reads CASSQERTEYRELFF. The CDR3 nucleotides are TGCGCCAGCAGCCAAGAAAGGACGGAATATCGGGAGCTGTTTTTT.